These 20 T cell receptor beta chains originate from one sample sequenced in a study of blood T cell repertoires in COVID-19. Sequenced by immunoSEQ multiplex PCR; TCRdb stores in-frame clones only, minus some. The data hold 200,000 or so clones, with over 60% observed a single time. Sequencing was carried out using peripheral blood. Every receptor here comes from a woman aged 70 to 79 with acute or convalescent COVID-19.

This rearrangement joins TRBV12-3 or TRBV12-4 to TRBJ2-2; TRBD1 is a possible D gene (6 bases). Trimming left V 1 base short and J 11 bases short, with 11 bases between. The CDR3 length is 13 residues. The CDR3: CASSLVFRGELFF. The CDR3 nucleotides read TGTGCCAGCAGTTTAGTTTTCAGGGGTGAGCTGTTTTTT.

This clone was observed once. The rearrangement uses TRBV10-3 and TRBJ2-2; TRBD2 matches 7 bases. This CDR3 is built from 14 residues. Germline V gene lookup returns CDR1 ENHRY and CDR2 SYGVKD. J lost 1 base, V lost 7 bases, and 3 bases had no gene match. The CDR3 reads CAIKGLLNTGELFF. The DNA of the CDR3 is TGTGCCATCAAGGGACTACTGAACACCGGGGAGCTGTTTTTT.

The chain links TRBV4-2 to TRBJ2-7; 7 bases fit TRBD1. V lost 0 bases and J lost 2; bases outside the gene matches: 4. This CDR3 region has 15 residues. The V gene's germline CDR1 is LGHNA and CDR2 YNFKEQ. Here the CDR3 DNA reads TGTGCCAGCAGCCAAGATAGGGACAGCACCTACGAGCAGTACTTC. Translating it yields CASSQDRDSTYEQYF.

This chain uses TRBV6-6 with TRBJ2-3; TRBD2 agrees at 9 bases. Per the germline V gene, CDR1 is MNHNY and CDR2 is SVGAGI (reference sequence). Germline trimming cut 5 bases from V and 0 bases from J; bases unmatched to any gene: 6. CDR3 length: 16 amino acids. The CDR3 here is CASSPLAGSSTDTQYF. The CDR3 region has the DNA TGTGCCAGCAGTCCCCTAGCGGGGTCTAGCACAGATACGCAGTATTTT.

CDR3 nucleotides: TGTGCCAGCAGTCCCTTGGGGGCCCCTAATGAAAAACTGTTTTTT. Its protein is CASSPLGAPNEKLFF. The V gene is TRBV28, the J gene TRBJ1-4; the D gene is possibly TRBD1 (6 bases). The CDR3 is 15 amino acids. V was trimmed by 5 bases and J by 3 bases, leaving 13 bases between them. The V gene's germline CDR1 is MDHEN and CDR2 SYDVKM.

This chain connects TRBV7-6 to TRBJ2-5, with TRBD2 matching 14 bases. Trimming took 5 bases from V and 2 from J; bases not matched to a gene: 4. There are 16 residues in the CDR3. Germline CDR1 and CDR2: SGHVS and FNYEAQ. DNA for the CDR3: TGTGCCAGCAGCGCTCGACTAGCGGGAGGGCAAGAGACCCAGTACTTC. Amino acids: CASSARLAGGQETQYF.

The chain combines TRBV19 with TRBJ2-5; a weak D match, TRBD1 (5 bases). Trimming stripped 9 bases from V and 3 bases from J, with 17 bases between. There are 14 residues in the CDR3. CDR1 and CDR2 (germline): LNHDA, SQIVND (reference sequence). CDR3 nucleotide sequence: TGTGCCAGCAAGTCGCAGGGCGGAGAAGAGACCCAGTACTTC. Its protein product is CASKSQGGEETQYF.

This chain uses TRBV27 with TRBJ1-1; 10 nucleotides agree with TRBD1. The CDR3 spans 15 residues. CDR1 is MNHEY and CDR2 is SMNVEV in the germline V gene (reference sequence). Germline trimming cut 5 bases from V and 1 base from J; bases unmatched to any gene: 4. This CDR3 reads CASSRRDRGNTEAFF. The CDR3 coding sequence is TGTGCCAGCAGTCGCCGGGACAGGGGGAACACTGAAGCTTTCTTT.

This sequence joins TRBV5-4 and TRBJ1-1, with 10 bases lining up with TRBD1. The germline gives CDR1 SGHNT, CDR2 YYREEE (reference sequence). This CDR3 contains 17 residues. With V trimmed by 3 bases and J by 4 bases, 12 bases remained unmatched. CDR3 nucleotide sequence: TGTGCCAGCAGCTCGGGGACAGGGGCCCGAGGGGGCACTGAAGCTTTCTTT. It translates to CASSSGTGARGGTEAFF.

The V call is TRBV19, the J call TRBJ2-2; D might be TRBD2 (6 bases). This CDR3 is built from 14 residues. The V and J ends lost 3 bases and 4 bases respectively, with 9 bases between them. The V gene's germline CDR1 is LNHDA and CDR2 SQIVND (reference sequence). CDR3 coding DNA: TGTGCCAGTAGTATTGGAGGGACCACCGGGGAGCTGTTTTTT. Its protein is CASSIGGTTGELFF.

With regard to this clone: The junction differs from germline at one of its ends, possibly a read error. This chain links TRBV7-9 with TRBJ2-2, with TRBD2 identical over 10 bases. The CDR3 runs to 15 residues. Germline CDR1 and CDR2: SEHNR and FQNEAQ (reference sequence). CDR3 in DNA: TGTGCCAGCAGCCTAGCGGGAGAGGGCACCGGGGAGCTGTTTTTT. Translation: CASSLAGEGTGELFF.

The genes are TRBV5-4 and TRBJ2-1; D is unclear. V was shortened by 2 bases and J by 9 bases, with 12 bases between the two germline ends. Per the germline V gene, CDR1 is SGHNT and CDR2 is YYREEE (reference sequence). This CDR3 spans 13 amino acids. The CDR3 nucleotides are TGTGCCAGCAGCTTTAATGGGCCCACTGAGCAGTTCTTC. This encodes CASSFNGPTEQFF.

The chain is built from TRBV6-1 and TRBJ2-5, with D possibly being TRBD1 (6 bases). CDR1 and CDR2 from the germline V gene are MNHNS and SASEGT. Trimming took off 2 bases at V and 4 bases at J, with 11 bases between the two ends. This CDR3 has 14 residues. CDR3 residues: CASSEPRGSETQYF. CDR3 in DNA: TGTGCCAGCAGTGAACCCAGGGGATCAGAGACCCAGTACTTC.

The table lists this clone with a few counts. The chain carries TRBV7-6 and TRBJ2-5; D is unclear. Trimming stripped 5 bases from V and 1 base from J, with 5 bases between. This CDR3 spans 12 amino acids. Germline lookup yields CDR1 SGHVS and CDR2 FNYEAQ. The CDR3 DNA follows: TGTGCCAGCAGCCCGAGCCAAGAGACCCAGTACTTC. Protein sequence: CASSPSQETQYF.

This clone was seen more than once but under ten times. The J gene is TRBJ2-2, the V gene TRBV7-2, with TRBD1 identical over 10 bases. The CDR3 length is 16 residues. Germline CDR1 and CDR2: SGHTA and FQGNSA. Germline trimming cut 5 bases from V and 2 bases from J; bases unmatched to any gene: 5. The CDR3 loop reads CASSPGQGINTGELFF. The CDR3 DNA follows: TGTGCCAGCAGCCCGGGACAGGGGATTAACACCGGGGAGCTGTTTTTT.

The J gene is TRBJ2-2, the V gene TRBV11-3; D may be TRBD2 (6 bases). The CDR3 is 14 amino acids. The ends were cut back, 3 bases at V and 6 bases at J, with 11 bases in the middle. CDR1 is SGHNT and CDR2 is YENEEA in the germline V gene. CDR3 DNA: TGTGCCAGCAGCTTGCGCGGAGGGGCCGGGGAGCTGTTTTTT. Translating it yields CASSLRGGAGELFF.

On this clone itself: Other DNA sequences in this sample translate to the same CDR3. This sequence joins TRBV7-2 and TRBJ1-1; D is unclear. Germline V lookup: CDR1 SGHTA, CDR2 FQGNSA. The CDR3 totals 13 residues. V lost 3 bases to trimming and J lost 0 bases, with 5 bases between them. The CDR3: CASSFSVNTEAFF. CDR3 coding DNA: TGTGCCAGCAGCTTTTCGGTGAACACTGAAGCTTTCTTT.

In nucleotides, the CDR3 is TGTGCCAGCAGCCAAGGAGCGGTAGCGGGAGGTCGGAACGAGCAGTACTTC. As protein: CASSQGAVAGGRNEQYF. This rearrangement joins TRBV3-1 (or the pseudogene TRBV3-2) to TRBJ2-7; 10 bases fit TRBD2. V lost 1 base and J lost 5; bases outside the gene matches: 11. In germline, CDR1 is LGHDT, CDR2 YNNKEL (reference sequence). This CDR3 spans 17 amino acids.

The chain is built from TRBV5-1 and TRBJ2-1; possibly TRBD2 for D (6 bases). Germline values: CDR1 SGHRS, CDR2 YFSETQ. This CDR3 region has 16 residues. Trimming cost V 0 bases and J 3 bases, with 13 bases left between them. DNA of the CDR3: TGCGCCAGCAGCTTGGCCACCGGGAGAGGCTACAATGAGCAGTTCTTC. It codes for CASSLATGRGYNEQFF.

The chain employs TRBV23-1 and TRBJ1-1; unclear D gene. TRBV23-1 is classed as an ORF, of uncertain function. Between the trimmed V and J ends, which lost 2 bases and 3 bases, there was a span of 16 bases. The CDR3 extends over 16 amino acids. The CDR3 loop reads CASSQGLIMRYTEAFF. The CDR3 DNA reads as TGCGCCAGCAGTCAAGGTCTAATCATGAGGTACACTGAAGCTTTCTTT.